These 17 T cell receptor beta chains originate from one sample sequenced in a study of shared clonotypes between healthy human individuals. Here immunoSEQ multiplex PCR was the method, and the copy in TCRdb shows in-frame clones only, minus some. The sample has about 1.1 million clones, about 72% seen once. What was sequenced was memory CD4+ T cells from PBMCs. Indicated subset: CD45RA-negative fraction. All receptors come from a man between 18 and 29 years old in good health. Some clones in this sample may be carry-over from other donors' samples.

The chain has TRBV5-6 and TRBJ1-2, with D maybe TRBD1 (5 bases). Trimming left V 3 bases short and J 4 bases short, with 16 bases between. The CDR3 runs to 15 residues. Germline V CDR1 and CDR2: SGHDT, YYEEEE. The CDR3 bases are TGTGCCAGCAGCTCGCGGGCCTCGGGGGGCTATGGCTACACCTTC. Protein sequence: CASSSRASGGYGYTF.

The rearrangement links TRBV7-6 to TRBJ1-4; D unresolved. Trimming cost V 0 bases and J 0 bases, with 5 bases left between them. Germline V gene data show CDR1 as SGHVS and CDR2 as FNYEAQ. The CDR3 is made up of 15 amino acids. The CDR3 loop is CASSLARATNEKLFF. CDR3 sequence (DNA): TGTGCCAGCAGCTTAGCCCGTGCAACTAATGAAAAACTGTTTTTT.

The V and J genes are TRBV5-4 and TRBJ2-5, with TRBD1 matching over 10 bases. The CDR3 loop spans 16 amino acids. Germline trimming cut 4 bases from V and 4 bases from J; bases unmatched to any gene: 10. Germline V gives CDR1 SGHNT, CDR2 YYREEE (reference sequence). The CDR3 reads CASSMFPGQGIETQYF. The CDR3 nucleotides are TGTGCCAGCAGCATGTTCCCGGGACAGGGGATAGAGACCCAGTACTTC.

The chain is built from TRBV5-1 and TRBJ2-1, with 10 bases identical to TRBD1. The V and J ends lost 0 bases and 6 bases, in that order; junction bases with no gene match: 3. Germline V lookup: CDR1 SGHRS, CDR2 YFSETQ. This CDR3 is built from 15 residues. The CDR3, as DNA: TGCGCCAGCAGCTTGGTGGGACAGGGGTTCAATGAGCAGTTCTTC. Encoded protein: CASSLVGQGFNEQFF.

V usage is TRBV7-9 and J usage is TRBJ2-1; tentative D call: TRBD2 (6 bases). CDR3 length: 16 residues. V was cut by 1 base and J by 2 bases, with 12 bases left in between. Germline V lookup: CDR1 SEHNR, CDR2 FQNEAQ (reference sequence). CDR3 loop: CASSLGAGRTYNEQFF. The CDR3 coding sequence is TGTGCCAGCAGCTTAGGAGCGGGTCGTACCTACAATGAGCAGTTCTTC.

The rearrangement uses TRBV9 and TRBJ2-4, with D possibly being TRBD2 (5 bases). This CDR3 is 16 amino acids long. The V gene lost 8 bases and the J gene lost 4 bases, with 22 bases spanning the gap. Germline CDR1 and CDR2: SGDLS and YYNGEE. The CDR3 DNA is TGTGCCAGGACCACGACGTTAAGGCCGGGGAAAAACATTCAGTACTTC. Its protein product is CARTTTLRPGKNIQYF. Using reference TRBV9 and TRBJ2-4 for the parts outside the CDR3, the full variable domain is DSGVTQTPKHLITATGQRVTLRCSPRSGDLSVYWYQQSLDQGLQFLIQYYNGEERAKGNILERFSAQQFPDLHSELNLSSLELGDSALYFCARTTTLRPGKNIQYFGAGTRLSVL.

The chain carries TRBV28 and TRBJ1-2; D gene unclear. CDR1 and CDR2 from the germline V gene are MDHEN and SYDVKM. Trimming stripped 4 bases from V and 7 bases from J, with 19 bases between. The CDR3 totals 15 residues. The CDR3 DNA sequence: TGTGCCAGCAGTTCTCCGCGGGCCGGCTTGGGTGGCTACACCTTC. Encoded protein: CASSSPRAGLGGYTF.

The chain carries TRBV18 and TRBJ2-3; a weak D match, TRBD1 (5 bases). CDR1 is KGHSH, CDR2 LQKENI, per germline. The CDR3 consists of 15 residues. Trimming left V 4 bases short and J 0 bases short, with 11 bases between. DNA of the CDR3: TGTGCCAGCTCACGAGACAGTTCTAGCACAGATACGCAGTATTTT. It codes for CASSRDSSSTDTQYF. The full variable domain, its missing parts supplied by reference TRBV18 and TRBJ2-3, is NAGVMQNPRHLVRRRGQEARLRCSPMKGHSHVYWYRQLPEEGLKFMVYLQKENIIDESGMPKERFSAEFPKEGPSILRIQQVVRGDSAAYFCASSRDSSSTDTQYFGPGTRLTVL.

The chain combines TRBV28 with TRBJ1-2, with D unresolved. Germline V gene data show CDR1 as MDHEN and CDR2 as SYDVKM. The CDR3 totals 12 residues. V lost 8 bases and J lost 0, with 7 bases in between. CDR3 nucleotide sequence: TGTGCCAGCGGTGATTCTAACTATGGCTACACCTTC. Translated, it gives CASGDSNYGYTF.

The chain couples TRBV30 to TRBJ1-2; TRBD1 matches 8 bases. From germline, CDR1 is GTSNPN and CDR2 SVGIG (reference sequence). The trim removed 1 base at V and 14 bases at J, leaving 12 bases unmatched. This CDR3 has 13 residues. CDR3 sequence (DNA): TGTGCCTGGAGTGAACGCGGGACAGGTCTAGATACCTTC. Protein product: CAWSERGTGLDTF. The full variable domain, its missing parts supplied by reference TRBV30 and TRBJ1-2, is SQTIHQWPATLVQPVGSPLSLECTVEGTSNPNLYWYRQAAGRGLQLLFYSVGIGQISSEVPQNLSASRPQDRQFILSSKKLLLSDSGFYLCAWSERGTGLDTFGSGTRLTVV.

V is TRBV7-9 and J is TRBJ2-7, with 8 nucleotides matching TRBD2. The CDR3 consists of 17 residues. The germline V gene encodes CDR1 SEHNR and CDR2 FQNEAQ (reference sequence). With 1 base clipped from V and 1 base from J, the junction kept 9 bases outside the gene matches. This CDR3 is CASSLDVGRGLSYEQYF. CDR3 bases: TGTGCCAGCAGCTTAGATGTCGGGAGGGGATTATCCTACGAGCAGTACTTC.

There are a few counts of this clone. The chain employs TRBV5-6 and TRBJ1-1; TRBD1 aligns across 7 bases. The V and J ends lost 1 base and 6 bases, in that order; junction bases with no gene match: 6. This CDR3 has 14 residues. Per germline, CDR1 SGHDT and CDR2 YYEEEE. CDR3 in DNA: TGTGCCAGCAGCTTGTGGACAGGTGTGCCTGAAGCTTTCTTT. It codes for CASSLWTGVPEAFF. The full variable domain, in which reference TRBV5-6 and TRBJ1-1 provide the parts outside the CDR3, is DAGVTQSPTHLIKTRGQQVTLRCSPKSGHDTVSWYQQALGQGPQFIFQYYEEEERQRGNFPDRFSGHQFPNYSSELNVNALLLGDSALYLCASSLWTGVPEAFFGQGTRLTVV.

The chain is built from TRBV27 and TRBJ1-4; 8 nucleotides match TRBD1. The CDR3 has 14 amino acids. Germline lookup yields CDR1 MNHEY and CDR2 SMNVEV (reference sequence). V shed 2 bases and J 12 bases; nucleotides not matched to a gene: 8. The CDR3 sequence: CASSLQDRGGELFF. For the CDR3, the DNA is TGTGCCAGCAGTTTACAAGACAGGGGCGGTGAACTGTTTTTT.

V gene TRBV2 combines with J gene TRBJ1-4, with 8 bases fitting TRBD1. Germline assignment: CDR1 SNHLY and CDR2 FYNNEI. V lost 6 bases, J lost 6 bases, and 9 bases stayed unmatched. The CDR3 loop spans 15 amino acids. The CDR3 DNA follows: TGTGCCAGCAGCCCAGGACAGGGACACGATGAAAAACTGTTTTTT. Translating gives CASSPGQGHDEKLFF.

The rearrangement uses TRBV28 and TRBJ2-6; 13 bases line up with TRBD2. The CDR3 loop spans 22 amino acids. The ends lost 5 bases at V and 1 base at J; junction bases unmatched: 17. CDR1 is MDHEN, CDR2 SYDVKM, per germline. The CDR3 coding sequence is TGTGCCAGCAGTCCGCCCGGGGGGGGACTAGCGGGAAGGGTATCTGGGGCCAACGTCCTGACTTTC. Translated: CASSPPGGGLAGRVSGANVLTF.

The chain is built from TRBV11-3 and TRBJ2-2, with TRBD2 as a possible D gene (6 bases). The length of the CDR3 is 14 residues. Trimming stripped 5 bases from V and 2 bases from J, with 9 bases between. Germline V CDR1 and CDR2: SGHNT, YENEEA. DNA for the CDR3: TGTGCCAGCAGCGTCGGGACTAACACCGGGGAGCTGTTTTTT. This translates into CASSVGTNTGELFF.

The CDR3 DNA reads as TGTGCCACCAGCAGAGAGCCTAGCGGGAGGGCCAGTTTGTACGAGCAGTACTTC. Amino acids: CATSREPSGRASLYEQYF. This chain links TRBV15 with TRBJ2-7, with 12 bases aligning to TRBD2. V gave up 0 bases and J gave up 4 bases; unmatched junction bases: 10. Germline CDR1 is LNHNV and CDR2 is YYDKDF (reference sequence). CDR3 length equals 18 residues.